Each of the 7 T cell receptor beta chains below was sequenced from the same sample in a study of T-cell reconstitution after alpha-beta-depleted transplantation in children. TCRbeta library preparation incorporated unique molecular identifiers. Each CDR3 protein is one row after TCRdb ran MiXCR on the PCR reads. The sample lists roughly 300,000 distinct CDR3 sequences; 9.5% to 10% were seen once. The sample consisted of PBMCs from the stem cell graft donor, taken from the stem cell graft. Source of these receptors: a human donor who donated a stem cell graft to a child with SCID.

The chain links TRBV10-3 to TRBJ2-1; either TRBD1 or TRBD2 may fit D (5 bases each). Germline loops: CDR1 ENHRY, CDR2 SYGVKD. The CDR3 runs to 16 residues. V lost 2 bases and J 3 bases, leaving 14 bases between the germline ends. This CDR3 reads CAISEIIHGGYNEQFF. In nucleotides, the CDR3 is TGTGCCATCAGTGAGATAATTCATGGGGGCTACAATGAGCAGTTCTTC.

This chain connects TRBV7-3 to TRBJ2-1; D not certain. The CDR3 consists of 13 residues. With 2 bases removed from V and 8 bases from J, the gap between germline ends came to 10 bases. CDR1 and CDR2 (germline): SGHTA, FQGTGA. In nucleotides, the CDR3 is TGTGCCAGCAGCTTACCCGGGCACCATGAGCAGTTCTTC. The encoded protein is CASSLPGHHEQFF.

The V gene is TRBV27, the J gene TRBJ2-7; 10 bases fit TRBD1. Germline V gene sequence: CDR1 MNHEY, CDR2 SMNVEV (reference sequence). The CDR3 has 16 amino acids. The V segment lost 4 bases and the J segment 1 base; nucleotides outside the gene matches: 7. The DNA for the CDR3 is TGTGCCAGCAGTTCGCCGGGACAGGGGAGGTCCTACGAGCAGTACTTC. This encodes CASSSPGQGRSYEQYF.

At least ten counts were recorded for this clonotype. The chain employs TRBV18 and TRBJ1-6; TRBD1 might be the D (6 bases). Germline V gene lookup returns CDR1 KGHSH and CDR2 LQKENI. The V end lost 4 bases, the J end lost 6 bases, and 16 bases lay between the germline ends. This CDR3 contains 16 residues. The CDR3 sequence: CASSRQGPPGNSPLHF. In DNA, the CDR3 is TGTGCCAGCTCACGTCAGGGGCCCCCTGGTAATTCACCCCTCCACTTT.

This clonotype was observed many times. The chain couples TRBV9 to TRBJ2-6; TRBD2 is a possible D gene (7 bases). This CDR3 is built from 16 residues. CDR1 and CDR2 from the germline V gene are SGDLS and YYNGEE. The V end was cut by 0 bases, the J end by 5 bases, with 12 bases between. The DNA for the CDR3 is TGTGCCAGCAGCGTAGACGGGGGGCCCTGGGCCAACGTCCTGACTTTC. Its translation is CASSVDGGPWANVLTF.

CDR3 loop: CASSRGGLSYNEQFF. In DNA, the CDR3 is TGTGCCAGCAGTAGGGGGGGGCTTTCCTACAATGAGCAGTTCTTC. The chain links TRBV6-2 or TRBV6-3 to TRBJ2-1; possibly TRBD2 for D (7 bases). Trimming pared 5 bases from V and 1 base from J, leaving 12 bases between. This CDR3 is 15 amino acids long. Germline-derived CDR1 and CDR2 are MNHEY and SVGEGT.

The chain uses TRBV6-2 or TRBV6-3 and TRBJ2-1; a possible D gene is TRBD1 (5 bases). V dropped 6 bases and J dropped 9 bases, with 21 bases sitting between them. There are 15 residues in the CDR3. CDR1 and CDR2 (germline): MNHEY, SVGEGT. Here the CDR3 reads CASRPTPPWGVEQFF. The CDR3 region has the DNA TGTGCCAGCAGACCTACCCCTCCATGGGGCGTTGAGCAGTTCTTC.